This T cell receptor (beta chain) was obtained from a study of T-cell reconstitution after alpha-beta-depleted transplantation in children. Notes on the study in general: Most T-cell counts and diversity one year after the transplant came from T cells that were newly produced. After transplant, at about two months, alpha-beta T cells were reportedly derived from several hundred expanded graft clones. High day-60 TCRbeta diversity in some patients came from surviving recipient T cells and thymic progenitors.

Molecular barcoding with unique molecular identifiers was used for the TCRbeta library. TCRdb ran MiXCR on the PCR reads and lists one entry per CDR3 protein. The sample shows approximately 290,000 distinct CDR3 sequences, around 10% of them seen only once. This CDR3 contains 18 residues. The germline gives CDR1 MDHEN, CDR2 SYDVKM. V lost 6 bases, J lost 0 bases, and 14 bases stayed unmatched. At least ten counts were recorded for this clonotype. The antigen is not known. V and J are TRBV28 and TRBJ2-7; 10 bases are a match to TRBD1. The receptor comes from a male patient between 2 and 10 years old who had a stem cell transplant for chronic granulomatous disease, so the T cells may come from the graft donor. The sample was peripheral blood, taken 180 days after TCRalphabeta/CD19-depleted stem cell transplant. As DNA, the CDR3 is TGTGCCAGCAGGCCCCGGGACAGGGGTGCCGGGGGCTCCTACGAGCAGTACTTC. Translating gives CASRPRDRGAGGSYEQYF.